The source of this T cell receptor beta chain is a study of blood T cells in healthy people across ages. Study-level points and caveats: TCR beta diversity tracked closely with naive T cell percentage.

PCR was performed a second time for about 7 to 11 cycles using a sample-barcoded 5' primer and a J-beta primer mix. TCRdb reprocessed the 5' RACE reads via MiXCR and lists one record per CDR3 protein. The table includes about 1.4 million distinct CDR3 sequences, around 59% detected once. The sample, roughly 9.5 milliliters of peripheral blood, was drawn from each donor. The total RNA that was extracted per sample amounted to at least 5 micrograms. This clonotype was counted a few times. As yet, its antigen is unknown. The CDR3 extends over 12 amino acids. Trimming left V 2 bases short and J 3 bases short, with 5 bases between. Germline CDR1 LGHNA, CDR2 YNFKEQ.

The specimen was blood. The chain joins TRBV4-2 to TRBJ2-7; D remains unclear. This clonotype was sampled from a man younger than 30 in good health. The CDR3 protein is CASSQSHYEQYF. The CDR3 DNA sequence: TGTGCCAGCAGCCAATCTCACTACGAGCAGTACTTC.